The clone carrying this T cell receptor beta chain was counted a single time. Produced via immunoSEQ multiplex PCR; TCRdb's table is partial and in-frame only. This table has about 47,000 clones, 84% appearing once. The sample comes from a study of OX40 agonist ivuxolimab in advanced cancers. In germline, CDR1 is SGHVS, CDR2 FNYEAQ. The CDR3 spans 13 residues. Trimming shortened V by 1 base and J by 0 bases, and 3 bases separated the two germline ends. The V call is TRBV7-6, the J call TRBJ1-1; no clear D gene. The receptor comes from an adult with an advanced solid tumor such as melanoma, head and neck, liver or kidney cancer. The sequenced sample was CD4+ or CD8+ T cells sorted from blood, obtained in a trial of the OX40 agonist ivuxolimab. The chain's CDR3 is CASSLGMNTEAFF. The CDR3 coding sequence is TGTGCCAGCAGCTTAGGGATGAACACTGAAGCTTTCTTT.